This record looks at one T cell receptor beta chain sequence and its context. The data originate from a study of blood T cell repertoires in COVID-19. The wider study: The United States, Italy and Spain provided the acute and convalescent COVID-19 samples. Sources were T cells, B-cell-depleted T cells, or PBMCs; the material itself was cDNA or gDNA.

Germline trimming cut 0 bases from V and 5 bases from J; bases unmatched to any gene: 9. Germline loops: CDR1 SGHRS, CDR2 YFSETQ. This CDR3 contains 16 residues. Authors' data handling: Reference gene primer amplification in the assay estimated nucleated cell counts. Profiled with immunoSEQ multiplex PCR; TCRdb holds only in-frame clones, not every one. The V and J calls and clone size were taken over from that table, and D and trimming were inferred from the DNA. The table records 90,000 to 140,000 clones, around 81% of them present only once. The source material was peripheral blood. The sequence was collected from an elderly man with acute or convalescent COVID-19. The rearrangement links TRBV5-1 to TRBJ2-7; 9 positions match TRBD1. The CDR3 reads CASSLVAGTGTHEQYF. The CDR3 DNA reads TGCGCCAGCAGCTTGGTGGCCGGGACAGGGACGCACGAGCAGTACTTC.